This T cell receptor (beta chain) was retrieved from a study of T cell clonotyping in hematopoietic cell transplantation. Background on the study: Pretransplant recipient samples were taken after cytoreduction. Study results and limitations: Pathologically expanded recipient clonotypes increased progressively from day 30 to day 180 as diversity fell. At the given depth, recipient repertoires were over 95% de novo clonotypes. Without cell sorting, CD4 versus CD8 contributions remain unresolved.

TCRdb's copy holds only in-frame clones and misses some; the assay was immunoSEQ multiplex PCR. There are approximately 42,000 clones in the sample; roughly 85% occur only once, and approximately 3% lies in the top ten. For this clone: Its antigen is undetermined.

Time point meaning: recipient sample about 28 days before transplant, after cytoreduction. Germline V gene sequence: CDR1 MDHEN, CDR2 SYDVKM. The CDR3 has 12 residues. V was shortened by 8 bases and J by 7 bases, with 14 bases between the two germline ends. The TCR comes from a man between 60 and 70 years old with acute myeloid leukemia. Some clones in this sample may be carry-over from other donors' samples. This sample comprised peripheral blood mononuclear cells, obtained before stem cell transplant. This chain joins TRBV28 and TRBJ1-1, with D maybe TRBD1 (6 bases). The CDR3 region is CASQGLFIEAFF. The CDR3 DNA sequence: TGTGCCAGCCAGGGGCTGTTTATTGAAGCTTTCTTT.